Sequencing of this T cell receptor (beta chain) was carried out in a study of Ad26.COV2.S vaccination and SARS-CoV-2 variants. Measured with immunoSEQ multiplex PCR; TCRdb has only the in-frame clones, and not every one. This table has about 430,000 clones, around 90% appearing once. Regarding treatment: roughly 19 received Ad26.COV2.S at low or high dose, single or two shots; about 5 received placebo; per-sample allocation not given. Each sample was drawn 63 days after the first injection (of vaccine or placebo). V dropped 8 bases and J dropped 2 bases, with 11 bases sitting between them. The CDR3 has 13 residues.

The sequences come from peripheral blood, collected in a trial of Ad26.COV2.S vaccine versus placebo. This TCR was recovered from a person between 18 and 65 years old who received the Ad26.COV2.S COVID-19 vaccine or a placebo. The chain couples TRBV12-3 or TRBV12-4 to TRBJ2-3, with TRBD2 as a possible D gene (5 bases). CDR3 sequence (DNA): TGTGCCAGCCTAGCTCGGTACACAGATACGCAGTATTTT. Protein sequence: CASLARYTDTQYF.